This TCR beta chain was recovered during a study of blood T cell repertoires in COVID-19. Per the authors' pipeline: Amplifying reference gene primers gave estimates of nucleated cell counts. Clones were sequenced by immunoSEQ multiplex PCR, and TCRdb holds only the in-frame ones, with some missing. The DNA was the basis for D and trimming; V, J and clone size are from that table. The top ten hold roughly 2.9% of the sample, which has 250,000 to 350,000 clones, roughly nine tenths seen once. CDR3 length equals 12 residues. Per germline, CDR1 MDHEN and CDR2 SYDVKM. V lost 3 bases and J 7 bases, leaving 9 bases between the germline ends.

The sample taken for sequencing was peripheral blood. The chain employs TRBV28 and TRBJ1-2; D not resolved. This sequence was found in a woman under 40 with COVID-19, enrolled during active disease. In DNA, the CDR3 is TGTGCCAGCAGTTTTCCCGTCGGTGGCTACACCTTC. It is translated as CASSFPVGGYTF.